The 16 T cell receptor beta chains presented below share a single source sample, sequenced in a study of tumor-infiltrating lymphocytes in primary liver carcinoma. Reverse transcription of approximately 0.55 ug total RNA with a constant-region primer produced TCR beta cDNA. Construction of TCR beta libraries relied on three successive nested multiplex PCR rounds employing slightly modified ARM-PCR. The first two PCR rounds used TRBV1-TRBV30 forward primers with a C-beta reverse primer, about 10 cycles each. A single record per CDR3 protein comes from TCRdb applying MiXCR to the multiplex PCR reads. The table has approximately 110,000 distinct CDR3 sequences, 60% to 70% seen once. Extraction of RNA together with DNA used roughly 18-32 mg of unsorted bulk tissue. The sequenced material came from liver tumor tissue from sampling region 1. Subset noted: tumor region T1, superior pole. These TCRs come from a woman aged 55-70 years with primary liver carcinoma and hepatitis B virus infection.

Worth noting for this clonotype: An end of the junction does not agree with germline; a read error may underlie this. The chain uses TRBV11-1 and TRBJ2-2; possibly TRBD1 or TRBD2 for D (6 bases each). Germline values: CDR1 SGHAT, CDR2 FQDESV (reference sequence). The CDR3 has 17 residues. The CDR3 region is CASSPEGGKANTGELLF. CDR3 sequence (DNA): TGTGCCAGCAGCCCGGAAGGGGGGAAGGCTAACACCGGGGAGCTGCTTTTT.

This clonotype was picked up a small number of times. The chain's CDR3 is CASSSPTGYSYEQYF. CDR3 coding DNA: TGTGCCAGCAGTTCTCCGACAGGGTATTCCTACGAGCAGTACTTC. The chain is built from TRBV28 and TRBJ2-7, with TRBD1 matching 7 bases. CDR1 MDHEN and CDR2 SYDVKM come from the germline V gene. V lost 4 bases, J lost 1 base, and 7 bases stayed unmatched. The CDR3 sequence is 15 residues long.

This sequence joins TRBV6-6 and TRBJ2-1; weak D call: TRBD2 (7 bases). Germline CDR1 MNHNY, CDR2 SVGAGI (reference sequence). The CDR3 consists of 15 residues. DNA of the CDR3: TGTATCAGCAGATCCGGGACAACGGGGGGTAATGAGCAGTTCTTC. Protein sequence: CISRSGTTGGNEQFF.

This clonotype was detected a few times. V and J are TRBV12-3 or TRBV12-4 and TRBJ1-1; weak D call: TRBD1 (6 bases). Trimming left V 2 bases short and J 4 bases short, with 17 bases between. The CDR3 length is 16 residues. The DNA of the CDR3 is TGTGCCAGCAGTTTAAGGGCCTACCAGGGGATCACTGAAGCTTTCTTT. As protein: CASSLRAYQGITEAFF.

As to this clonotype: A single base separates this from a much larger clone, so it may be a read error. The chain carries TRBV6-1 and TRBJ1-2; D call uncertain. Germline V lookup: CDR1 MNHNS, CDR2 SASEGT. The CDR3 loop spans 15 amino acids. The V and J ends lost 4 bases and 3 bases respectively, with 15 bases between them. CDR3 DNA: TGTGCCAGCAGTGTTCAGATTGGTTTTGACTATGGCTACACCTTC. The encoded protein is CASSVQIGFDYGYTF.

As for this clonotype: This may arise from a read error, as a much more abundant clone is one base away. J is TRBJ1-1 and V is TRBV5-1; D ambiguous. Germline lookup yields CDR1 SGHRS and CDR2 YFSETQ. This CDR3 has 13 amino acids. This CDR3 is CASSLAEMTEASF. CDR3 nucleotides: TGCGCCAGCAGCTTGGCAGAGATGACTGAAGCTTCCTTT.

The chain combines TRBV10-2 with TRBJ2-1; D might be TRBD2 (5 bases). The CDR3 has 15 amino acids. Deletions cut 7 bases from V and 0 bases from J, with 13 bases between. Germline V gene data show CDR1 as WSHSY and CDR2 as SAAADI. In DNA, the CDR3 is TGCGCCAGCACTTGTTACCGGGACTCCTACAATGAGCAGTTCTTC. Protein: CASTCYRDSYNEQFF.

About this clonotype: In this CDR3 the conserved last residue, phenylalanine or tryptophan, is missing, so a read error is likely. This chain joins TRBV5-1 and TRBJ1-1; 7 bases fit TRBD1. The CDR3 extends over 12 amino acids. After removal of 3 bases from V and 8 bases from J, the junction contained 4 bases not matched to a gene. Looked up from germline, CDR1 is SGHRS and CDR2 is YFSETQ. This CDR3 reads CASSWGTDEAFL. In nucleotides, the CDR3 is TGCGCCAGCAGCTGGGGGACAGACGAAGCTTTCCTT.

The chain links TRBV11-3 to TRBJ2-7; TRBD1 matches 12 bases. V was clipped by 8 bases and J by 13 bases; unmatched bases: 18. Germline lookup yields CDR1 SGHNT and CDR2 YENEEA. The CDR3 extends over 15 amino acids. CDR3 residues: CASGPGTGGNYEYYF. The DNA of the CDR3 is TGTGCCAGCGGCCCCGGGACAGGGGGCAACTACGAGTACTACTTC.

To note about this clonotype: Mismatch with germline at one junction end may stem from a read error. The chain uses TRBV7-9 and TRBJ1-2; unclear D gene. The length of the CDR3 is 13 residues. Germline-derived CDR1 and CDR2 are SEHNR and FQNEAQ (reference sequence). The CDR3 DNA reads TGTCCCAGCAGCTTCGGCTCCCGGTATGGCTACACCTTC. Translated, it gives CPSSFGSRYGYTF.

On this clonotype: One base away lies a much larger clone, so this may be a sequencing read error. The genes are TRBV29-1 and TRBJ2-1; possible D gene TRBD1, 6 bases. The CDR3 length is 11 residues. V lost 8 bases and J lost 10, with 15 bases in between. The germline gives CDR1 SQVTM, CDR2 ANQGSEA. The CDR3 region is CSFAKTGEQFF. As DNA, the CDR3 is TGCAGCTTTGCCAAGACAGGCGAGCAGTTCTTC.

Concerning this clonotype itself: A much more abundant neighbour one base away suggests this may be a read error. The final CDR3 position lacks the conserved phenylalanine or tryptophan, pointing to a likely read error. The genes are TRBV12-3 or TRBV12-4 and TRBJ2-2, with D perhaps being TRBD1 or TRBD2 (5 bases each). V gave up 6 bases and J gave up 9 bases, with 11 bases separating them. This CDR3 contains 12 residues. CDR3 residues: CASRGDVRELFL. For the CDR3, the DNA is TGTGCCAGCAGGGGGGATGTACGGGAGCTGTTTCTT.

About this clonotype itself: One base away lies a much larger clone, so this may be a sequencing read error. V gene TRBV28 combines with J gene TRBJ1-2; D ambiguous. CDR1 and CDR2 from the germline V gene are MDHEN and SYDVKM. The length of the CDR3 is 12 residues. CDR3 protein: CVSASTNYDYTF. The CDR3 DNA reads TGTGTGTCAGCGTCGACTAACTATGACTACACCTTC.

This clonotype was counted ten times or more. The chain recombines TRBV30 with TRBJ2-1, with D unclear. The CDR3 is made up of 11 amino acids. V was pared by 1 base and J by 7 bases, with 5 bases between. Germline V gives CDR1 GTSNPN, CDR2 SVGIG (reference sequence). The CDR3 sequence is CAWSGPNEQFF. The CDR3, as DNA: TGTGCCTGGAGTGGGCCTAATGAGCAGTTCTTC.

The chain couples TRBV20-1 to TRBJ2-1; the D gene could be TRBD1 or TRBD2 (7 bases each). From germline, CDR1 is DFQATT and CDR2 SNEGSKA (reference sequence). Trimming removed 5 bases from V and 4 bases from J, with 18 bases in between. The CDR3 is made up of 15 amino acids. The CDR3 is CSALKGASGYNEQFF. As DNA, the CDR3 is TGCAGTGCTCTTAAGGGGGCTAGCGGTTACAATGAGCAGTTCTTC.

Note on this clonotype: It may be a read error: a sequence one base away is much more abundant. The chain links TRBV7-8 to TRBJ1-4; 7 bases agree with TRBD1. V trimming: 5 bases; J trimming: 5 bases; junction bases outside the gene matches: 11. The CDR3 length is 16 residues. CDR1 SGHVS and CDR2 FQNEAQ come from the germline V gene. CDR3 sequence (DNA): TGTGCCAGCAGCGTCACCCCGAGGGGGCAGAATGAAAAACTGTTTTTT. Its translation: CASSVTPRGQNEKLFF.